This record concerns one T cell receptor beta chain sequence. In the study's own analysis: Reference gene primer amplification gave nucleated cell count estimates. Sequenced by immunoSEQ multiplex PCR; TCRdb stores in-frame clones only, minus some. V, J and clone size were drawn from that table, and D and trimming were deduced from the DNA. The sample holds 55,000 to 65,000 clones, around nine tenths seen once. This entry comes from a study of blood T cell repertoires in COVID-19. Turning to the study itself: Samples came from the United States, Italy and Spain, spanning acute and convalescent COVID-19. PBMCs, B-cell-depleted T cells, or T cells were the source of the cDNA or gDNA that made up the material.

The trim removed 3 bases at V and 3 bases at J, leaving 9 bases unmatched. The CDR3 is made up of 17 amino acids. The germline V gene has CDR1 KGHSH and CDR2 LQKENI. The gene calls are TRBV18 and TRBJ2-4; 9 nucleotides align to TRBD2. This receptor was taken from a woman at least 80 years old with active COVID-19. The specimen sequenced was peripheral blood. The CDR3: CASSPVAGGPVKNIQYF. CDR3 coding DNA: TGTGCCAGCTCACCGGTCGCGGGGGGGCCGGTCAAAAACATTCAGTACTTC.